This TCR beta chain stems from a study of blood T cell repertoires in COVID-19. Study as a whole: Both acute and convalescent COVID-19 samples were obtained from the United States, Italy and Spain. Sample material is recorded as cDNA or gDNA derived from T cells, B-cell-depleted T cells, or PBMCs.

Authors' processing steps: Estimates of nucleated cell counts were drawn from the amplification of reference gene primers. The table came from immunoSEQ multiplex PCR; TCRdb's copy has only in-frame clones and leaves some out. Clone size and the V and J calls come from that table; the DNA yielded D and trimming. The sample includes tens of thousands of clones, around four fifths of them seen just once. Trimming at V came to 5 bases and at J to 3 bases, leaving 7 bases not matched to a gene. The CDR3 runs 16 residues. The germline CDR1 and CDR2 sequences are MDHEN and SYDVKM. This TCR was recovered from a man in his 70s with acute or convalescent COVID-19. The rearrangement links TRBV28 to TRBJ1-3; TRBD1 matches 10 bases. Sequenced material: peripheral blood. The CDR3 sequence: CASSPTGTGDGNTIYF. The CDR3 DNA reads TGTGCCAGCAGTCCAACCGGGACAGGGGATGGAAACACCATATATTTT.